A single sample is the source of the 18 T cell receptor beta chains below, sequenced in a study of blood T cell repertoires in COVID-19. Method: immunoSEQ multiplex PCR; TCRdb's copy keeps in-frame clones and lacks some. Of roughly 250,000 clones listed, 82% are singletons. The specimen sequenced was peripheral blood. The receptor source for this set is a woman aged 80 or over with active or convalescent COVID-19.

J is TRBJ2-5 and V is TRBV30; D is perhaps TRBD2 (5 bases). This CDR3 is 15 amino acids long. Trimming removed 5 bases at V and 5 bases at J, with 21 bases between. Germline CDR1 reads GTSNPN; CDR2 reads SVGIG (reference sequence). Written as DNA, the CDR3 is TGTGCCTGGGCCCGTGGAGGAGGCAGAGGGGAGACCCAGTACTTC. Translation: CAWARGGGRGETQYF.

The chain recombines TRBV3-1 (or the pseudogene TRBV3-2) with TRBJ1-1; D might be TRBD1 (6 bases). In germline, CDR1 is LGHDT, CDR2 YNNKEL (reference sequence). V dropped 0 bases and J dropped 1 base, with 12 bases sitting between them. The CDR3 runs 16 residues. CDR3 in DNA: TGTGCCAGCAGCCAAGATTTGTGGACAGCGAACACTGAAGCTTTCTTT. Amino acids: CASSQDLWTANTEAFF.

The rearrangement links TRBV28 to TRBJ1-5, with 10 positions matching TRBD1. Germline V gene data show CDR1 as MDHEN and CDR2 as SYDVKM. V gave up 7 bases and J gave up 2 bases; unmatched junction bases: 5. CDR3 length: 15 amino acids. Written as DNA, the CDR3 is TGTGCCAGCACTACCGGGACAGGGGGCAATCAGCCCCAGCATTTT. This sequence encodes CASTTGTGGNQPQHF. The whole variable domain, remainder taken from reference TRBV28 and TRBJ1-5, is DVKVTQSSRYLVKRTGEKVFLECVQDMDHENMFWYRQDPGLGLRLIYFSYDVKMKEKGDIPEGYSVSREKKERFSLILESASTNQTSMYLCASTTGTGGNQPQHFGDGTRLSIL.

V is TRBV24-1 and J is TRBJ2-1; 10 positions match TRBD2. The CDR3 sequence is 14 residues long. Losses at the gene ends were 3 bases for V and 14 bases for J; bases not matched to a gene: 9. Looked up from germline, CDR1 is KGHDR and CDR2 is SFDVKD. The CDR3 spells CATSDQLTLAGEFF. CDR3 bases: TGTGCCACCAGTGATCAACTTACTCTAGCGGGAGAGTTCTTC.

The rearrangement links TRBV2 to TRBJ1-2; D is ambiguous. Germline assignment: CDR1 SNHLY and CDR2 FYNNEI. CDR3 size: 14 residues. The germline V and J ends were trimmed by 6 bases and 3 bases, with 14 bases remaining between them. CDR3 residues: CASSEKAGDYGYTF. The CDR3, as DNA: TGTGCCAGCAGCGAGAAGGCGGGAGACTATGGCTACACCTTC.

The J gene is TRBJ1-5, the V gene TRBV18; D remains unclear. CDR1 and CDR2 from the germline V gene are KGHSH and LQKENI. Trimming cost V 6 bases and J 5 bases, with 11 bases left between them. This CDR3 comprises 13 residues. The CDR3 is CASSPSPDQPQHF. The CDR3, as DNA: TGTGCCAGCTCCCCCTCCCCTGATCAGCCCCAGCATTTT.

The chain joins TRBV7-6 to TRBJ2-3; TRBD1 is a possible D gene (6 bases). There are 16 residues in the CDR3. Germline values: CDR1 SGHVS, CDR2 FNYEAQ. With 0 bases removed from V and 0 bases from J, the gap between germline ends came to 10 bases. Written as DNA, the CDR3 is TGTGCCAGCAGCTTAGCACCGACAGGTAGCACAGATACGCAGTATTTT. This encodes CASSLAPTGSTDTQYF.

J is TRBJ2-1 and V is TRBV24-1; 9 positions agree with TRBD1. The V gene's germline CDR1 is KGHDR and CDR2 SFDVKD. This CDR3 has 14 residues. V gave up 4 bases and J gave up 7 bases; unmatched junction bases: 4. CDR3 residues: CATSEGQGRNEQFF. The CDR3 nucleotides read TGTGCCACCAGTGAAGGACAGGGGAGGAATGAGCAGTTCTTC.

The chain couples TRBV6-5 to TRBJ2-1; possible D gene TRBD1, 6 bases. Germline V gene lookup returns CDR1 MNHEY and CDR2 SVGAGI. This CDR3 is built from 15 residues. V was cut by 8 bases and J by 7 bases, with 21 bases left in between. The CDR3 protein is CASLNRVDGPNEQFF. The CDR3 DNA sequence: TGTGCCAGCCTAAACAGGGTGGACGGACCAAATGAGCAGTTCTTC.

This clone occurred once. This chain joins TRBV6-1 and TRBJ2-1, with no clear D. V was clipped by 0 bases and J by 10 bases, with 10 bases between them. The CDR3 consists of 13 residues. The germline CDR1 and CDR2 sequences are MNHNS and SASEGT. Written as DNA, the CDR3 is TGTGCCAGCAGTGAAGCGGCGTTGCGGGAGCAGTTCTTC. Residues: CASSEAALREQFF.

The chain couples TRBV7-9 to TRBJ1-4; D gene uncertain. Germline-derived CDR1 and CDR2 are SEHNR and FQNEAQ (reference sequence). With 0 bases removed from V and 5 bases from J, the gap between germline ends came to 10 bases. CDR3 length equals 15 residues. The CDR3 region has the DNA TGTGCCAGCAGCTTAGCCGGGGTGAGGAATGAAAAACTGTTTTTT. Protein sequence: CASSLAGVRNEKLFF.

The genes are TRBV5-1 and TRBJ2-3; 8 positions agree with TRBD2. CDR3 length: 16 residues. Trimming removed 3 bases from V and 5 bases from J; junction bases left unmatched: 11. The germline V gene has CDR1 SGHRS and CDR2 YFSETQ. CDR3 sequence (DNA): TGCGCCAGCAGCTGGCAAGGTCGGGAGGGTAAAGATACGCAGTATTTT. It codes for CASSWQGREGKDTQYF.

The chain is built from TRBV5-1 and TRBJ2-3; D gene ambiguous. Trimming left V 0 bases short and J 4 bases short, with 12 bases between. Germline CDR1 SGHRS, CDR2 YFSETQ. The CDR3 has 15 amino acids. CDR3 region: CASSLAGIAADTQYF. In DNA, the CDR3 is TGCGCCAGCAGCTTGGCCGGAATTGCGGCAGATACGCAGTATTTT.

This sequence joins TRBV7-2 and TRBJ2-7, with 9 bases aligning to TRBD1. CDR3 length: 16 amino acids. Germline V gives CDR1 SGHTA, CDR2 FQGNSA. Trimming at V came to 5 bases and at J to 4 bases, leaving 12 bases not matched to a gene. This CDR3 reads CASSTITGGGLYEQYF. The CDR3 nucleotides read TGTGCCAGCAGCACAATAACAGGGGGCGGGTTGTACGAGCAGTACTTC.

The gene calls are TRBV5-1 and TRBJ2-7, with TRBD1 as a possible D gene (5 bases). This CDR3 is 15 amino acids long. Trimming cost V 1 base and J 0 bases, with 11 bases left between them. Germline assignment: CDR1 SGHRS and CDR2 YFSETQ. The CDR3 reads CASSLTGTISYEQYF. The CDR3 nucleotides are TGCGCCAGCAGCTTGACAGGAACCATCTCCTACGAGCAGTACTTC. Combining the CDR3 with reference TRBV5-1 and TRBJ2-7 gives the whole variable domain KAGVTQTPRYLIKTRGQQVTLSCSPISGHRSVSWYQQTPGQGLQFLFEYFSETQRNKGNFPGRFSGRQFSNSRSEMNVSTLELGDSALYLCASSLTGTISYEQYFGPGTRLTVT.

This chain joins TRBV3-1 (or the pseudogene TRBV3-2) and TRBJ2-1; the D gene is possibly TRBD2 (5 bases). Germline CDR1 is LGHDT and CDR2 is YNNKEL (reference sequence). This CDR3 is built from 16 residues. V gave up 1 base and J gave up 0 bases, with 10 bases separating them. CDR3 sequence reads: CASSQGGVSSYNEQFF. CDR3 in DNA: TGTGCCAGCAGCCAAGGGGGAGTCAGCTCCTACAATGAGCAGTTCTTC.

The chain recombines TRBV5-5 with TRBJ2-2, with D perhaps TRBD1 (6 bases). Germline CDR1 SGHKS, CDR2 YYEKEE (reference sequence). The CDR3 runs to 14 residues. The germline V and J ends were trimmed by 7 bases and 4 bases, with 14 bases remaining between them. CDR3 DNA: TGTGCCAGCTTGGGGGCTGATTTCACCGGGGAGCTGTTTTTT. Protein product: CASLGADFTGELFF.

Comment on this clone: Distinct nucleotide sequences in the sample also encode this CDR3. The chain joins TRBV5-1 to TRBJ1-2; no reliable D call. Germline lookup yields CDR1 SGHRS and CDR2 YFSETQ. This CDR3 is built from 14 residues. With 0 bases removed from V and 2 bases from J, the gap between germline ends came to 8 bases. For the CDR3, the DNA is TGCGCCAGCAGCTTGGATGGAGGGAACTATGGCTACACCTTC. Its translation: CASSLDGGNYGYTF.